This T cell receptor beta chain was recorded in a study of regulatory T cells in long-lasting Graves disease (dated by TCRdb to the early 2020s). With regard to the full study: Persistent Graves' disease meant more than 5 years of antithyroid drug treatment with TSH receptor autoantibodies that stayed positive. The study was conducted in China and was registered as a clinical trial. Persistent Graves' disease patients in the clinical cohort had taken antithyroid drugs for approximately 10 years on average. This study used TCR sequencing and RNA sequencing of peripheral blood to compare persistent Graves' disease patients against newly diagnosed Graves' disease patients. A total of approximately 35 samples underwent TCR sequencing: 13 from persistent and about 20 from newly diagnosed Graves' disease patients. Broader findings and caveats from the paper: The small sample size was acknowledged by the authors as a limitation that may reduce accuracy. Patients with persistent disease shared more public clonotypes (around 2,700) than newly diagnosed patients did (around 980). Compared with newly diagnosed patients, persistent Graves' disease patients had lower TCR Shannon entropy and fewer highly expanded clones, which suggests clonal expansion. Preferential use of TRBV28, TRBJ1-2 and TRBJ2-5 was observed in persistent disease, whereas TRBV20-1 and TRBJ2-1 were favored in newly diagnosed disease. Only the TCR beta chain was sequenced and analyzed. The study examined only peripheral blood because the primary lesion, thyroid tissue, could not be accessed.

The sample's time point label, in plain terms: persistent/refractory GD, antithyroid drugs over 5 years with positive TRAb. For both TCR sequencing and RNA sequencing, RNA was extracted from PBMCs in TRIzol. The diagnosis of Graves' disease followed American Thyroid Association guidelines. Recruitment of patients was carried out at an endocrinology department in Xi'an, China. Each patient gave 8.5 to 9.5 milliliters of peripheral blood, collected in an EDTA anticoagulant tube. PBMCs were isolated by Ficoll Paque Plus density gradient separation without further T cell sorting. An Agilent 2100 Bioanalyzer and agarose gel were used to check RNA quality, and a NanoDrop 2000 was used to measure RNA concentration. With respect to this clonotype: Its antigen has not been determined. Per-nucleotide qualities are absent, and no much larger clonotype sits a single base away.

The V and J ends are trimmed by 3 bases and 0 bases, leaving 11 bases between them. CDR1 and CDR2, per the germline V gene, are SNHLY and FYNNEI. From the cysteine up to the phenylalanine, the CDR3 has a length of 16 residues. Just the 48-base CDR3 DNA is kept, in frame starting at base 1. The library was generated by multiplex PCR. TCRdb records Illumina HiSeq 4000 as the sequencer. CDR3 regions were amplified by Arm-PCR with iRepertoire HTBI primers to construct TCR beta libraries. PCR products were gel purified before sequencing. Per the original workflow: A total of 60 to 80 TRBV and 14 TRBJ segments were identified across samples and were used for gene usage analysis of CDR3 amino acid clonotypes. COPE and FqMerger were used to merge the filtered high-quality paired reads into contigs. Contigs were aligned with BLAST to IMGT TRBV, TRBD and TRBJ reference genes, and CDR3 was defined per IMGT. Highly expanded clones were defined as clonotypes with a frequency above 0.1%. Shannon entropy served as the measure of repertoire diversity, while the Gini coefficient captured V-J evenness. Clonotypes shared by more than one individual were considered public. Starting from the raw public reads, TCRdb applied fastp trimming at Q25, assembled clones with MiXCR and retained in-frame beta chains. Here each entry gathers all rows of one CDR3 protein and keeps the most common genes and DNA. The V and J calls and clone size are TCRdb's, not the authors'. The sample table lists 650,000 to 850,000 distinct CDR3 sequences, approximately 31% of them with a count of one. In total, the top ten clones hold 42% of the sample.

The V and J segments used are TRBV2 and TRBJ2-2, with no D gene named confidently. The sample was peripheral blood mononuclear cells (PBMCs), taken when the disease was refractory, from a patient treated with antithyroid drugs. This clonotype originated in a female donor with Graves disease. The CDR3 amino acid sequence is: CASSDLGWTNTGELFF. The DNA is as follows: TGTGCCAGCAGTGATCTCGGCTGGACGAACACCGGGGAGCTGTTTTTT. With the rest looked up from the reference TRBV2 and TRBJ2-2 genes rather than sequenced, the full variable domain is EPEVTQTPSHQVTQMGQEVILRCVPISNHLYFYWYRQILGQKVEFLVSFYNNEISEKSEIFDDQFSVERPDGSNFTLKIRSTKLEDSAMYFCASSDLGWTNTGELFFGEGSRLTVL.